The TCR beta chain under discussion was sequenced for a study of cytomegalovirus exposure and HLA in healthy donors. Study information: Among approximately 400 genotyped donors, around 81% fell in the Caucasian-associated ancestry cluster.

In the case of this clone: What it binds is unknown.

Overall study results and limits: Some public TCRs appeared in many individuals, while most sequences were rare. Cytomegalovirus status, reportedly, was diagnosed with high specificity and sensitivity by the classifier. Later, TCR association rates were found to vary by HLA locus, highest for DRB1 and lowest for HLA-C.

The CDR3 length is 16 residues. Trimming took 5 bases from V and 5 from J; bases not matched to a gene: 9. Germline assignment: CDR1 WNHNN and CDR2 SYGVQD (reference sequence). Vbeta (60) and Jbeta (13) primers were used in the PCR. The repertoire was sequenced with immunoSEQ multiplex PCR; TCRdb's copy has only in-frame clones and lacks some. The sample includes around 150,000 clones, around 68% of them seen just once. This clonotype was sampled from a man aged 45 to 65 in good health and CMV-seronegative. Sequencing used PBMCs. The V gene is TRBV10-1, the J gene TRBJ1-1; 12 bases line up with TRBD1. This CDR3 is CASSSPGQGARTEAFF. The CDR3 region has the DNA TGCGCCAGCAGTTCCCCGGGACAGGGGGCGCGGACTGAAGCTTTCTTT.